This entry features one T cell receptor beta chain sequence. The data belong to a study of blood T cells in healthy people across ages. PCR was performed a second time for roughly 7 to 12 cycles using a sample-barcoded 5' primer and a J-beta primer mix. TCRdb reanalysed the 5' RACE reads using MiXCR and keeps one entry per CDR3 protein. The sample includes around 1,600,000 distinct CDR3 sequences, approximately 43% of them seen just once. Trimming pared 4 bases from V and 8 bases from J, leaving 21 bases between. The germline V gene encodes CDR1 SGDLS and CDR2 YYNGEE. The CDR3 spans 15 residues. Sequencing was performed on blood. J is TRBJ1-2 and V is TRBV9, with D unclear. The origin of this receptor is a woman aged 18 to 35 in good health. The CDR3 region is CASSPVEGNLMGYTF. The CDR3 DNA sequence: TGTGCCAGCAGCCCCGTTGAAGGGAATCTAATGGGCTACACCTTC. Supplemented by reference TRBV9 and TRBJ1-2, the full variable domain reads DSGVTQTPKHLITATGQRVTLRCSPRSGDLSVYWYQQSLDQGLQFLIQYYNGEERAKGNILERFSAQQFPDLHSELNLSSLELGDSALYFCASSPVEGNLMGYTFGSGTRLTVV.